These T cell receptor beta chains were read from a single sample in a study of OX40 agonist ivuxolimab in advanced cancers. Produced via immunoSEQ multiplex PCR; TCRdb's table is partial and in-frame only. The sample consists of about 49,000 clones, roughly 85% of them appearing once. Sequencing was performed on CD4+ or CD8+ T cells sorted from blood, taken in a trial of the OX40 agonist ivuxolimab. These receptors were taken from an adult with an advanced solid tumor such as melanoma, head and neck, liver or kidney cancer. Each CDR3 is given with its conserved first and last residue. A D gene is named only where the DNA matches it firmly. Where a row states a size, it is once, few, many or the class of an expanded clone; other rows omit it.

V gene,clone size,CDR3 length,D gene,J gene,CDR3 DNA,CDR3 protein
TRBV28,-,12,-,TRBJ1-2,TGTGCCAGCAGTGGGGCGGGCTATGGCTACACCTTC,CASSGAGYGYTF
TRBV5-1,-,14,-,TRBJ1-1,TGCGCCAGCAGACAAACTAGGACAGACACTGAAGCTTTCTTT,CASRQTRTDTEAFF
TRBV6-5,-,11,-,TRBJ2-3,TGTGCCAGCAGTGGCATAGATACGCAGTATTTT,CASSGIDTQYF
TRBV7-9,-,15,-,TRBJ1-2,TGTGCCAGCAGCTTAGGCCCCCCGGCCCAATATGGCTACACCTTC,CASSLGPPAQYGYTF
TRBV9,-,15,-,TRBJ2-1,TGTGCCAGCAGTGACTCGGGAAGGCAGATCAATGAGCAGTTCTTC,CASSDSGRQINEQFF
TRBV9,-,15,-,TRBJ1-2,TGTGCCAGCAGCGTGACGTCCGGACCTAACTATGGCTACACCTTC,CASSVTSGPNYGYTF
TRBV19,-,15,-,TRBJ2-5,TGTGCCAGTAGCCAGGGAGAGCTAGGAGGGGAGACCCAGTACTTC,CASSQGELGGETQYF
TRBV9,-,17,-,TRBJ2-6,TGTGCCAGCAGCGTACCTCGTGGATCCTCTGGGGCCAACGTCCTGACTTTC,CASSVPRGSSGANVLTF
TRBV19,-,15,-,TRBJ1-5,TGTGCCAGTAGTGTTTTCAGCGGTAGCAATCAGCCCCAGCATTTT,CASSVFSGSNQPQHF
TRBV7-2,-,15,-,TRBJ2-2,TGTGCCAGCAGCTTAGATCCAGATCTAAAAGGGGAGCTGTTTTTT,CASSLDPDLKGELFF
TRBV7-6,-,15,TRBD1,TRBJ2-2,TGTGCCAGCAGCTTAGGGACAGGGTTGGTCGGGGAGCTGTTTTTT,CASSLGTGLVGELFF
TRBV5-1,-,15,-,TRBJ2-3,TGCGCCAGCAGAGGAGGTGGTGGGTCAACAGATACGCAGTATTTT,CASRGGGGSTDTQYF
TRBV5-4,-,11,-,TRBJ1-2,TGTGCCAGCAGCTTGGACGGAGGCTACACCTTC,CASSLDGGYTF
TRBV4-3,-,14,TRBD1,TRBJ1-2,TGCGCCAGCAGCCAAGCGACAGGGGCGAGCGGCTACACCTTC,CASSQATGASGYTF
TRBV6-4,-,14,-,TRBJ2-7,TGTGCCAGCACCGAGGGCAGGGCAACCTACGAGCAGTACTTC,CASTEGRATYEQYF
TRBV28,-,13,-,TRBJ2-3,TGTGCCAGCAGTTTTCTGGAGGTAGATACGCAGTATTTT,CASSFLEVDTQYF
TRBV4-1,-,14,-,TRBJ1-2,TGCGCCAGCAGCCAAGTTGGTTTTAACTATGGCTACACCTTC,CASSQVGFNYGYTF
TRBV18,-,14,-,TRBJ2-2,TGTGCCAGCTCACCGCCCACAGGGACCGGGGAGCTGTTTTTT,CASSPPTGTGELFF
TRBV7-8,-,16,TRBD2,TRBJ2-3,TGTGCCAGCAGCTTTAGCGGGGGGGCTTTAACAGATACGCAGTATTTT,CASSFSGGALTDTQYF
TRBV13,once,15,-,TRBJ2-3,TGTGCCAGCAGCTTAGCGGGGGCCAGGAAAGATACGCAGTATTTT,CASSLAGARKDTQYF
TRBV5-6,-,13,-,TRBJ1-1,TGTGCCAGCCGGGACACCCAGAGCACTGAAGCTTTCTTT,CASRDTQSTEAFF
TRBV30,-,14,-,TRBJ1-1,TGTGCCTGGAGCGCACAGGGTTTCGGCACTGAAGCTTTCTTT,CAWSAQGFGTEAFF
TRBV2,once,16,-,TRBJ2-6,TGTGCCAGCCGAGGGACGGGCTACCGGGGGGCCAACGTCCTGACTTTC,CASRGTGYRGANVLTF
TRBV5-6,-,12,-,TRBJ2-1,TGTGCCAGCAGCTTGAGCTACAATGAGCAGTTCTTC,CASSLSYNEQFF
TRBV10-3,-,15,TRBD1,TRBJ1-5,TGTGCCATCAGTACAGGGGACTATAGCAATCAGCCCCAGCATTTT,CAISTGDYSNQPQHF
TRBV6-4,many,16,TRBD2,TRBJ2-1,TGTGCCAGCAGTGACTCGACTAGCGAGCCTTACAATGAGCAGTTCTTC,CASSDSTSEPYNEQFF
TRBV5-1,-,16,-,TRBJ1-3,TGCGCCAGCAGCTTGGGTCTGGGCTCGGAAGGAAACACCATATATTTT,CASSLGLGSEGNTIYF
TRBV7-9,-,14,-,TRBJ1-4,TGTGCCAGCAGCTTAACACCCAATAATGAAAAACTGTTTTTT,CASSLTPNNEKLFF
TRBV28,-,13,-,TRBJ2-3,TGTGCCAGCAGTTTGGGTACAGCAGATACGCAGTATTTT,CASSLGTADTQYF
TRBV14,-,14,-,TRBJ2-1,TGTGCCAGCAGGAAAATAGGGGGAAATAATGAGCAGTTCTTC,CASRKIGGNNEQFF
TRBV2,-,14,-,TRBJ2-7,TGTGCCAGCAGTGAAGGCCCAGGGAGCTACGAGCAGTACTTC,CASSEGPGSYEQYF
TRBV11-2,-,14,-,TRBJ2-7,TGTGCCAGCAGCTTAGGGGCAGGCGGGTACGAGCAGTACTTC,CASSLGAGGYEQYF
TRBV27,-,15,-,TRBJ2-1,TGTGCCAGCAGTCATTCATTGGGAGGTTACAATGAGCAGTTCTTC,CASSHSLGGYNEQFF
TRBV4-3,-,14,-,TRBJ1-2,TGCGCCAGCAGCCCCCTGGGGACGGGCTATGGCTACACCTTC,CASSPLGTGYGYTF
TRBV27,once,13,-,TRBJ2-1,TGTGCCAGCAGCAGAGGAACCTACAATGAGCAGTTCTTC,CASSRGTYNEQFF
TRBV11-2,-,14,TRBD1,TRBJ2-7,TGTGCCAGCAGCTTAGGGACAGGGTCCTACGAGCAGTACTTC,CASSLGTGSYEQYF
TRBV7-9,-,15,-,TRBJ1-2,TGTGCCAGCAGCCATCGCGAGGCGGGAAAAAATGGCTACACCTTC,CASSHREAGKNGYTF
TRBV5-1,once,14,TRBD1,TRBJ2-2,TGCGCCAGCGGGGGACAGGCGAACACCGGGGAGCTGTTTTTT,CASGGQANTGELFF
TRBV9,-,16,TRBD2,TRBJ2-2,TGTGCCAGCAGCGTACAGCGGGGGGGCAGCACCGGGGAGCTGTTTTTT,CASSVQRGGSTGELFF
TRBV28,few,16,-,TRBJ1-4,TGTGCCAGCAGCTACCCTTCTGAGCGGGTAAATGAAAAACTGTTTTTT,CASSYPSERVNEKLFF
TRBV9,-,17,TRBD2,TRBJ2-5,TGTGCCAGCAGCGTAGGGGAAACTAGCGGGAGCCAAGAGACCCAGTACTTC,CASSVGETSGSQETQYF
TRBV19,few,15,-,TRBJ1-6,TGTGCCAGTAGTATAGACCATGGGTCGGATTCACCCCTCCACTTT,CASSIDHGSDSPLHF
TRBV9,-,13,-,TRBJ2-3,TGTGCCAGCAGCGTAGCAAGGACAGATACGCAGTATTTT,CASSVARTDTQYF
TRBV29-1,-,12,-,TRBJ2-7,TGCAGCGTTTCCCCAGGGGTGGGAGAGCAGTACTTC,CSVSPGVGEQYF
TRBV7-9,-,16,TRBD1,TRBJ2-2,TGTGCCAGCAGCGCGACAGGGTATGTCAACACCGGGGAGCTGTTTTTT,CASSATGYVNTGELFF
TRBV5-4,-,15,TRBD1,TRBJ1-1,TGTGCCAGCAGCTTGGAGGGACAGAGGAACACTGAAGCTTTCTTT,CASSLEGQRNTEAFF